The rows below give T cell receptor beta chains drawn from one sample of a study of T cells in pancreatic ductal adenocarcinoma. Profiling relied on immunoSEQ multiplex PCR, and the TCRdb table lists in-frame clones only, not all of them. Of around 100,000 clones listed, about 95% were seen once; the top ten hold roughly 3.1%. The sample comprised PBMCs. These TCRs come from a human donor with pancreatic ductal adenocarcinoma. Each CDR3 is given with its conserved first and last residue. D genes are given only for firm matches. The size field is filled for only some rows; it gives once, few, many or a size class.

clone_size,d_call,v_call,j_call,cdr3_aa,cdr3_nt
-,TRBD1,TRBV7-3,TRBJ1-1,CASSEQGGTEAFF,TGTGCCAGCAGCGAGCAGGGGGGTACTGAAGCTTTCTTT
-,TRBD2,TRBV6-1,TRBJ2-7,CASWTSGFSYEQYF,TGTGCCAGCTGGACTAGCGGTTTCTCCTACGAGCAGTACTTC
-,-,TRBV11-2,TRBJ1-4,CASTKGGRQPNEKLFF,TGTGCCAGCACCAAAGGGGGTAGGCAGCCAAATGAAAAACTGTTTTTT
-,TRBD1,TRBV4-2,TRBJ2-2,CASSQDQSGTGDTGELFF,TGTGCCAGCAGCCAAGACCAATCCGGGACAGGGGACACCGGGGAGCTGTTTTTT
-,-,TRBV12-5,TRBJ2-4,CASGQQGIADIQYF,TGTGCTAGTGGCCAACAGGGAATCGCGGACATTCAGTACTTC
-,TRBD1,TRBV2,TRBJ1-2,CASSEAEGAQDYGYTF,TGTGCCAGCAGTGAAGCGGAGGGGGCGCAGGACTATGGCTACACCTTC
-,TRBD1,TRBV10-3,TRBJ1-4,CAISESTGEEKLFF,TGTGCCATCAGTGAGTCGACAGGGGAGGAGAAACTGTTTTTT
-,-,TRBV5-1,TRBJ2-1,CASSLAGSSYNEQFF,TGCGCCAGCAGCTTGGCTGGGAGCTCCTACAATGAGCAGTTCTTC
-,TRBD1,TRBV28,TRBJ1-5,CASSLGDSPPKPQHF,TGTGCCAGCAGTTTGGGGGACAGTCCCCCAAAGCCCCAGCATTTT
-,-,TRBV28,TRBJ2-7,CASSLLGQLYEQYF,TGTGCCAGCAGTTTACTCGGACAGCTCTACGAGCAGTACTTC
-,-,TRBV2,TRBJ2-7,CASSEGGAYEQYF,TGTGCCAGCAGTGAAGGGGGGGCCTACGAGCAGTACTTC
once,-,TRBV30,TRBJ2-5,CAWSVTNGETQYF,TGTGCCTGGAGTGTAACTAATGGGGAGACCCAGTACTTC
once,TRBD2,TRBV5-1,TRBJ2-7,CASTTSGSSYEQYF,TGCGCCAGCACAACTAGCGGGAGCTCCTACGAGCAGTACTTC
-,-,TRBV5-1,TRBJ1-4,CASSLTGLPTNEKLFF,TGCGCCAGCAGCTTGACAGGGTTGCCAACTAATGAAAAACTGTTTTTT
-,-,TRBV6-4,TRBJ2-2,CASSPMRHTGELFF,TGTGCCAGCAGTCCCATGCGGCACACCGGGGAGCTGTTTTTT
-,-,TRBV5-4,TRBJ2-2,CASSLGSYLNTGELFF,TGTGCCAGCAGCTTGGGTAGCTACTTAAACACCGGGGAGCTGTTTTTT
-,-,TRBV30,TRBJ2-7,CAWSRGHRSLSYEQYF,TGTGCCTGGAGTCGTGGACATCGTAGCCTGTCCTACGAGCAGTACTTC
-,TRBD1,TRBV6-1,TRBJ2-3,CASEGDRPAAYTQYF,TGTGCCAGCGAAGGGGACAGGCCCGCTGCGTATACGCAGTATTTT
-,TRBD1,TRBV19,TRBJ2-5,CASSRTGGETQYF,TGTGCCAGTAGTAGGACAGGGGGGGAGACCCAGTACTTC
-,-,TRBV27,TRBJ2-7,CASSLNRAAYEQYF,TGTGCCAGCAGTTTGAATAGAGCTGCCTACGAGCAGTACTTC
-,-,TRBV7-3,TRBJ2-3,CASSIPTITDTQYF,TGTGCCAGCAGCATCCCCACAATCACAGATACGCAGTATTTT
-,-,TRBV2,TRBJ1-3,CASKGDLRDTIYF,TGTGCCAGCAAGGGGGATTTGCGAGACACCATATATTTT
-,TRBD2,TRBV7-3,TRBJ2-2,CASSSSGANTGELFF,TGTGCCAGCAGCTCTAGCGGGGCGAACACCGGGGAGCTGTTTTTT
-,TRBD1,TRBV19,TRBJ2-7,CASSRDRGNEQYF,TGTGCCAGTAGTCGGGACAGGGGAAACGAGCAGTACTTC
-,TRBD1,TRBV30,TRBJ1-1,CAQEKGQGNTEAFF,TGTGCTCAAGAGAAGGGACAGGGGAATACTGAAGCTTTCTTT
-,TRBD2,TRBV5-6,TRBJ2-7,CASSLPKLAGGLYEQYF,TGTGCCAGCAGCCTACCCAAACTAGCGGGAGGCCTCTACGAGCAGTACTTC
-,TRBD2,TRBV25-1,TRBJ2-2,CASSAPGLAGAAGELFF,TGTGCCAGCAGTGCCCCGGGACTAGCGGGAGCTGCCGGGGAGCTGTTTTTT
-,-,TRBV19,TRBJ2-2,CASSSQGITGELFF,TGTGCCAGTAGTTCCCAGGGGATCACCGGGGAGCTGTTTTTT
-,TRBD1,TRBV6-1,TRBJ2-7,CASRGQLSYEQYF,TGTGCCAGCAGGGGACAGTTATCCTACGAGCAGTACTTC
once,TRBD2,TRBV9,TRBJ2-1,CASSQSLAGGRGEQFF,TGTGCCAGCAGCCAGTCTCTAGCGGGAGGGCGTGGTGAGCAGTTCTTC
-,-,TRBV7-9,TRBJ2-7,CASSPTRWSSYEQYF,TGTGCCAGCAGCCCCACCCGCTGGTCCAGTTACGAGCAGTACTTC
-,TRBD1,TRBV2,TRBJ2-3,CASSSGTGATQYF,TGTGCCAGCAGTTCCGGGACAGGGGCTACGCAGTATTTT
-,TRBD2,TRBV27,TRBJ2-3,CASSLLAGVTDTQYF,TGTGCCAGCAGTTTACTAGCGGGAGTCACAGATACGCAGTATTTT
-,TRBD1,TRBV30,TRBJ1-1,CAWSRQGAEAFF,TGTGCCTGGAGTCGACAGGGGGCTGAAGCTTTCTTT
-,TRBD2,TRBV14,TRBJ2-7,CASSHGLAGEQYF,TGTGCCAGCAGCCACGGACTAGCGGGGGAGCAGTACTTC
-,TRBD2,TRBV4-1,TRBJ2-5,CASSQDHWREGGGETQYF,TGCGCCAGCAGCCAAGATCACTGGCGGGAGGGCGGGGGGGAGACCCAGTACTTC
-,-,TRBV5-4,TRBJ1-2,CASSSDEGGYTF,TGTGCCAGCAGCTCCGACGAGGGCGGCTACACCTTC
-,-,TRBV5-6,TRBJ1-4,CASSYGIRNEKLFF,TGTGCCAGCAGCTACGGGATCCGGAACGAAAAACTGTTTTTT
-,TRBD1,TRBV18,TRBJ1-2,CASSANSLGQNYGYTF,TGTGCCAGCTCTGCGAACTCTCTGGGACAGAACTATGGCTACACCTTC
-,TRBD2,TRBV19,TRBJ2-3,CASGSGSGDTQYF,TGTGCCAGCGGCAGCGGGAGTGGGGATACGCAGTATTTT
-,-,TRBV30,TRBJ1-2,CAWRSRGALNYGYTF,TGTGCCTGGAGGTCGCGGGGGGCCCTTAACTATGGCTACACCTTC
-,-,TRBV5-4,TRBJ1-1,CASSLGSMSEAFF,TGTGCCAGCAGCTTGGGATCTATGTCTGAAGCTTTCTTT